This is a list of T cell receptor beta chains from one sample in a study of CD8 T cells in Susac syndrome. TCRdb used MiXCR to reprocess the immunoSEQ multiplex PCR reads, holding one entry per CDR3 protein. The sample contains fewer than 350,000 distinct CDR3 sequences, around 89% of which appear only once. The source material was CD8+ T cells from PBMCs. These receptors were obtained from a human donor with multiple sclerosis. Both conserved end residues are part of each CDR3. D genes are given only for firm matches. Clone size appears in some rows only: once, few, many, or a class for an expanded clone.

>.|.|TRBV7-3|TRBJ1-2
CASSLRGAPVGLDGYTF
TGTGCCAGCAGCTTAAGGGGGGCTCCGGTCGGTCTTGATGGCTACACCTTC
>.|once|TRBV29-1|TRBJ2-3
CSVEIAVGNTQYF
TGCAGCGTTGAAATAGCAGTTGGAAATACGCAGTATTTT
>TRBD2|.|TRBV7-9|TRBJ2-3
CASSLRLAGLTDTQYF
TGTGCCAGCAGCTTGAGGCTAGCGGGACTCACAGATACGCAGTATTTT
>.|.|TRBV15|TRBJ1-3
CATRTSGNTIYF
TGTGCCACCCGGACATCTGGAAACACCATATATTTT
>.|.|TRBV7-9|TRBJ2-5
CASSLTPGETQYF
TGTGCCAGCAGCTTAACGCCGGGAGAGACCCAGTACTTC
>TRBD1|.|TRBV7-8|TRBJ1-4
CASTETGVGEKLFF
TGTGCCAGCACCGAGACAGGGGTTGGGGAAAAACTGTTTTTT
>TRBD2|.|TRBV14|TRBJ2-1
CASSQEERGVRFF
TGTGCCAGCAGCCAAGAAGAGCGGGGAGTCAGGTTCTTC
>TRBD1|.|TRBV11-2|TRBJ2-6
CASSLDLRQGAAPGANVLTF
TGTGCCAGCAGCTTAGATCTACGACAGGGGGCGGCCCCTGGGGCCAACGTCCTGACTTTC
>.|once|TRBV5-4|TRBJ2-5
CASRLWAAETQYF
TGTGCCAGCCGCTTGTGGGCTGCGGAGACCCAGTACTTC
>.|.|TRBV2|TRBJ2-5
CASSEFRNQETQYF
TGTGCCAGCAGTGAATTCAGAAACCAAGAGACCCAGTACTTC
>TRBD2|.|TRBV12-3/TRBV12-4|TRBJ2-7
CASSLSLPGGNYEQYF
TGTGCCAGCAGTTTGTCTCTTCCGGGAGGAAACTACGAGCAGTACTTC
>TRBD2|.|TRBV9|TRBJ2-1
CASSMPLAGASNEQFF
TGTGCCAGCAGCATGCCTCTAGCGGGGGCCAGTAATGAGCAGTTCTTC
>TRBD2|.|TRBV10-3|TRBJ2-3
CAISESGLAGGGDTQYF
TGTGCCATCAGTGAATCAGGACTAGCGGGAGGTGGAGATACGCAGTATTTT
>TRBD1|.|TRBV5-6|TRBJ1-2
CASSLAGTGNGYTF
TGTGCCAGCAGCTTGGCGGGGACAGGGAATGGCTACACCTTC
>.|.|TRBV28|TRBJ1-4
CASRGLGEKLFF
TGTGCCAGCAGGGGGCTTGGAGAAAAACTGTTTTTT
>.|.|TRBV5-5|TRBJ1-2
CASSGKRRADYGYTF
TGTGCCAGCAGCGGCAAGAGGAGGGCGGACTATGGCTACACCTTC
>.|.|TRBV7-9|TRBJ2-1
CASSPFAGTRYNEQFF
TGTGCCAGCAGCCCTTTCGCCGGCACCCGGTACAATGAGCAGTTCTTC
>.|.|TRBV27|TRBJ2-7
CASSYGLGEQYF
TGTGCCAGCAGTTACGGGTTGGGCGAGCAGTACTTC
>.|.|TRBV10-3|TRBJ2-1
CAISDPMESSYNEQFF
TGTGCCATCAGCGACCCCATGGAGAGCTCCTACAATGAGCAGTTCTTC
>TRBD2|.|TRBV12-3/TRBV12-4|TRBJ2-1
CASSVNSASGPADEQFF
TGTGCCAGCAGTGTAAATTCAGCTAGCGGGCCCGCCGATGAGCAGTTCTTC
>TRBD2|.|TRBV2|TRBJ2-2
CASSQYPYPIAGGIDGELFF
TGTGCCAGCAGTCAGTACCCCTACCCAATAGCGGGAGGAATAGACGGGGAGCTGTTTTTT
>.|.|TRBV28|TRBJ2-6
CASSLYPGVLSGANVLTF
TGTGCCAGCAGTTTATACCCAGGGGTTCTCTCTGGGGCCAACGTCCTGACTTTC
>TRBD2|.|TRBV7-3|TRBJ2-3
CASSGGRTSGSRSDTQYF
TGTGCCAGCAGCGGCGGAAGGACTAGCGGGAGTAGGTCAGATACGCAGTATTTT
>.|once|TRBV23-1|TRBJ1-3
CAPISGNTIYF
TGCGCCCCGATCTCTGGAAACACCATATATTTT
>TRBD2|.|TRBV6-4|TRBJ2-2
CASSETSGTAGELFF
TGTGCCAGCAGTGAGACTAGCGGGACTGCCGGGGAGCTGTTTTTT
>.|.|TRBV7-8|TRBJ2-2
CASSLLEAAGTGELFF
TGTGCCAGCAGCTTACTGGAGGCGGCAGGCACCGGGGAGCTGTTTTTT
>.|.|TRBV29-1|TRBJ1-2
CSVKTGYGYTF
TGCAGCGTTAAGACAGGTTATGGCTACACCTTC
>.|.|TRBV6-2/TRBV6-3|TRBJ2-6
CASSFDSSGANVLTF
TGTGCCAGCAGTTTCGACAGCTCTGGGGCCAACGTCCTGACTTTC
>.|.|TRBV9|TRBJ1-1
CASSGRSTEAFF
TGTGCCAGCAGCGGCAGGAGCACTGAAGCTTTCTTT
>.|.|TRBV30|TRBJ1-1
CAWTPWGGTEAFF
TGTGCCTGGACCCCCTGGGGGGGAACTGAAGCTTTCTTT
>.|.|TRBV4-1|TRBJ2-7
CASSQDWDSSSYEQYF
TGCGCCAGCAGCCAAGATTGGGATTCTAGCTCCTACGAGCAGTACTTC
>TRBD2|once|TRBV12-3/TRBV12-4|TRBJ2-3
CASGASGSTDTQYF
TGTGCCAGCGGGGCTAGCGGTAGCACAGATACGCAGTATTTT
>TRBD1|few|TRBV29-1|TRBJ2-7
CSVGDSYEQYF
TGCAGCGTTGGGGACAGCTACGAGCAGTACTTC
>.|once|TRBV3-1|TRBJ1-5
CASSQEPGGAQPQHF
TGTGCCAGCAGCCAAGAACCCGGGGGTGCTCAGCCCCAGCATTTT
>.|.|TRBV7-8|TRBJ1-1
CASSLALSIRAWAFF
TGTGCCAGCAGCTTAGCCCTATCAATCAGAGCTTGGGCTTTCTTT
>.|.|TRBV19|TRBJ2-6
CASTPGPGPWAGANVLTF
TGTGCCAGTACTCCGGGGCCGGGACCCTGGGCTGGGGCCAACGTCCTGACTTTC